This TCR beta chain appears in the sequencing data of a study of shared clonotypes between healthy human individuals (dated by TCRdb to 2019 to 2021). Looking at the study overall: The cohort included a few men and a couple of women between 18 and 49 years of age. Each donor's leukapheresis produced roughly between roughly 0.85 and 9.5 billion PBMCs. Per donor, three plates each were used for CD4 naive and CD4 memory, two for CD8 naive, and one for CD8 memory. To increase sequencing depth and limit assay-specific biases, TCR repertoire library preparation and sequencing were carried out by different laboratories using diverse techniques. The study deeply sequenced blood TCR repertoires of five healthy adults to estimate repertoire size and the extent of clonotype sharing between individuals.

TCR CDR3 regions were amplified from genomic DNA by multiplex PCR using the deep immunoSEQ assay. Extracted genomic DNA from each cell subset was distributed evenly across all wells of several immunoSEQ 96-well plates, and each plate was treated as a replicate. For sorted subsets, approximately 210 ng of genomic DNA, equivalent to some 30,000 T cell genomes, went into each replicate PCR. The purified libraries were quantified using a Qubit 3.0 fluorometer, sized with a Bioanalyzer 2100, and then quantified again using the KAPA Library Quantification kit. A separate single-read 150-cycle Illumina NextSeq 550 flow cell was used to sequence each immunoSEQ 96-well plate. In the source study's methods: Because the immunoSEQ output held only junctional sequences and lacked quality scores, the filtering could not match the filtering applied to full-length reads. Sequences were annotated with PyIR, a Python wrapper for IgBLAST v1.9, and V/J genes and CDR3 were assigned using IMGT germline references. Any read was removed if the V/J assignment was weak (E-value above 1e-6), the CDR3 was missing, or the read contained stop codons, out-of-frame junctions, or ambiguous translated residues. V3J clonotypes were defined as sequences sharing an identical inferred V gene, J gene, and CDR3 amino acid sequence. Percentage overlap between repertoires was computed as shared unique clonotypes divided by the size of the smaller repertoire. Richness of each repertoire was evaluated using RTK rarefaction, the Chao1 estimator, and Recon v2.1 estimates of unobserved clonotypes. Generation probabilities were computed with OLGA for all TCRbeta clonotypes obtained by the gDNA method from a handful of donors. Held by TCRdb, this immuneACCESS table contains in-frame sequences only and omits some clones. Under half of the omission traces to an unresolved V gene where checked; the cause of the rest is unknown. V and J calls and clone size are given by that table; D and trimming were obtained from the DNA. The sample profile shows under 1,100,000 clones; around 76% of them were found once. The ten largest clones represent 1.4% to 1.5% of the sample.

Overall study outcomes, separate from this receptor: Pairwise subsampling led to the expectation that sequencing depth would affect the degree of clonotype sharing among donors. The genetic and exposure-history diversity represented was limited by the small number of donors. Sampling was restricted to blood, and TCR repertoires in tissues likely differ from the TCR repertoires found in blood. Sharing across a few donors was observed for about 4.8% of naive CD4, about 4% of naive CD8, 2.3% of memory CD4, and roughly 0.43% of memory CD8 clonotypes. Clonotypes shared by all four sorted-subset donors showed higher generation probabilities than non-shared clonotypes. Incomplete sequencing was indicated by rarefaction of sorted-subset datasets, despite the large sequencing depth. Naive subsets generally had larger estimated clonotype richness than memory subsets.

Healthy HIV-negative adults with no recently reported acute infections or vaccinations were included as donors. All donors were Caucasian adults living in Nashville, Tennessee, USA. CD4+ T cells were enriched by magnetic negative selection; naive cells were then positively selected on CD45RA, and the negative fraction formed the memory subset. Blood was obtained by leukapheresis, after which PBMCs were separated by Ficoll-Histopaque density gradient centrifugation and cryopreserved in liquid nitrogen vapor phase. Purity and quantity of every magnetically sorted T cell population were checked by analytical flow cytometry. From each sorted fraction, genomic DNA was isolated and quantified by UV absorbance on a Nanodrop 2000c. As encoded in the germline V gene (reference sequence), CDR1 is GTSNPN while CDR2 is SVGIG. Relative to germline, V is 5 bases shorter and J is 6 bases shorter, with 17 bases between their ends. From cysteine to phenylalanine, the CDR3 is 14 amino acids long. The entry retains the CDR3 DNA only, 42 bases that are in frame from base 1.

A word on this clone: What this receptor recognizes is not known. The sample holds no much larger clone one base away, and base qualities are not on file.

The sequence came from a man aged 18 to 35 in good health. The sequenced sample was memory CD4+ T cells sorted from blood. Read against the paper, the sample's cell subset or site label means: CD45RA-negative fraction. The V gene is TRBV30 and the J gene is TRBJ2-1, with TRBD2 tentatively as D gene (5 bases match). This receptor carries the CDR3 CAWRAEGKVNEQFF. The DNA reads TGTGCCTGGCGGGCCGAGGGCAAGGTCAATGAGCAGTTCTTC.